What follows describes a single T cell receptor beta chain. These data are taken from a study of blood T cell repertoires in COVID-19. Study in general: The samples span acute and convalescent COVID-19 from the United States, Italy and Spain.

There are 17 residues in the CDR3. Trimming took 4 bases from V and 0 from J; bases not matched to a gene: 5. Germline V gives CDR1 ENHRY, CDR2 SYGVKD. Sequencing was performed with immunoSEQ multiplex PCR; in TCRdb, only in-frame clones are kept and a portion is missing. The data hold a few hundred thousand clones, with roughly 88% observed a single time. This rearrangement joins TRBV10-3 to TRBJ2-6, with 8 bases aligning to TRBD1. This receptor was taken from a man aged 25-45 years who had recovered from COVID-19. Material for sequencing was PBMCs or T cells enriched from blood (not recorded which). CDR3 nucleotides: TGTGCCATCAGTGGCCGGACAGGGCTCTCTGGGGCCAACGTCCTGACTTTC. This encodes CAISGRTGLSGANVLTF.